This entry lists 2 T cell receptor beta chains sequenced from one sample in a study of blood T cell repertoires in COVID-19. This table comes from immunoSEQ multiplex PCR, and its TCRdb copy is limited to in-frame clones, with some not included. The top ten hold roughly 27% of the sample, which has 60,000 to 65,000 clones, 60% to 75% seen once. The sequencing input was peripheral blood. All receptors derive from a woman at least 80 years old with acute or convalescent COVID-19.

This chain links TRBV28 with TRBJ1-2; 12 bases fit TRBD1. The V segment lost 5 bases and the J segment 8 bases; nucleotides outside the gene matches: 6. The CDR3 has 14 amino acids. From germline, CDR1 is MDHEN and CDR2 SYDVKM. The chain's CDR3 is CASSPGQGAQGYTF. CDR3 in DNA: TGTGCCAGCAGTCCGGGACAGGGGGCGCAGGGCTACACCTTC.

A few counts support this clone. V and J are TRBV10-3 and TRBJ2-5; the match to TRBD1 covers 7 bases. V lost 11 bases, J lost 1 base, and 4 bases stayed unmatched. The CDR3 totals 12 residues. Germline V gene lookup returns CDR1 ENHRY and CDR2 SYGVKD. The CDR3 spells CASRDSQETQYF. CDR3 sequence (DNA): TGTGCCTCCAGGGACAGCCAAGAGACCCAGTACTTC.